This is a list of T cell receptor beta chains from one sample in a study of Ad26.COV2.S vaccination and SARS-CoV-2 variants. This table comes from immunoSEQ multiplex PCR, and its TCRdb copy is limited to in-frame clones, with some not included. The table has about 680,000 clones, around 89% seen once. The sample consisted of peripheral blood, taken in a trial of Ad26.COV2.S vaccine versus placebo. These receptors originate from a person between 18 and 59 years old who received the Ad26.COV2.S COVID-19 vaccine or a placebo. Both conserved end residues are part of each CDR3. Fields, in order: D gene, V gene, CDR3 length, J gene, clone size, CDR3 protein, CDR3 DNA. A D gene is named only where the DNA matches it firmly. Expanded clones get a size class; other rows say once, few or many, or leave the size out.

TRBD1	TRBV18	16	TRBJ1-5	-	CASSPGQVGHNQPQHF	TGTGCCAGCTCACCGGGACAGGTGGGGCACAATCAGCCCCAGCATTTT
TRBD1	TRBV24-1	16	TRBJ2-7	-	CATSDLYDRAPGEQYF	TGTGCCACCAGTGATCTTTATGACAGGGCGCCGGGCGAGCAGTACTTC
TRBD2	TRBV10-3	14	TRBJ2-3	-	CAIRSGEAADTQYF	TGTGCCATCAGGAGCGGGGAGGCCGCAGATACGCAGTATTTT
-	TRBV19	13	TRBJ2-3	-	CASSIGEADTQYF	TGTGCCAGTAGTATAGGGGAGGCAGATACGCAGTATTTT
-	TRBV6-5	13	TRBJ1-3	-	CANKDGLKNTIYF	TGTGCCAACAAGGACGGACTGAAAAACACCATATATTTT
TRBD2	TRBV6-5	15	TRBJ2-1	-	CATHPTGGTPNEQFF	TGTGCCACCCACCCAACGGGAGGGACCCCCAATGAGCAGTTCTTC
TRBD1	TRBV2	14	TRBJ2-2	once	CASSEQGAGGELFF	TGTGCCAGCAGTGAACAGGGGGCAGGCGGGGAGCTGTTTTTT
-	TRBV14	16	TRBJ1-3	-	CASSRLDSYSGNTIYF	TGTGCCAGCAGCCGTTTGGACAGTTACTCTGGAAACACCATATATTTT
-	TRBV1	14	TRBJ2-7	-	CTSSQVRLSYEQYF	TGCACCAGCAGCCAAGTTAGGCTCTCCTACGAGCAGTACTTC
TRBD2	TRBV10-3	15	TRBJ2-7	-	CAISESVAGGYEQYF	TGTGCCATCAGTGAATCGGTAGCGGGGGGTTACGAGCAGTACTTC
-	TRBV2	15	TRBJ2-6	-	CASSPPQAGANVLTF	TGTGCCAGCAGTCCCCCCCAGGCCGGGGCCAACGTCCTGACTTTC
-	TRBV18	16	TRBJ1-5	-	CASSPLQQGSNQPQHF	TGTGCCAGCTCACCACTCCAACAAGGTAGCAATCAGCCCCAGCATTTT
TRBD1	TRBV6-5	12	TRBJ2-1	-	CASSRTGNEQFF	TGTGCCAGCAGCAGGACAGGGAATGAGCAGTTCTTC
-	TRBV19	13	TRBJ1-1	-	CASTQLADTEAFF	TGTGCCAGTACCCAACTGGCGGACACTGAAGCTTTCTTT
-	TRBV5-6	11	TRBJ2-1	-	CASSYLNEQFF	TGTGCCAGCAGCTACCTCAATGAGCAGTTCTTC
-	TRBV18	15	TRBJ2-1	-	CASSPVLAEYNEQFF	TGTGCCAGCTCACCAGTACTAGCAGAGTACAATGAGCAGTTCTTC
-	TRBV7-9	12	TRBJ2-7	few	CASSPDGYEQYF	TGTGCCAGCAGCCCGGACGGATACGAGCAGTACTTC
-	TRBV7-9	12	TRBJ2-2	-	CASSLGAGELFF	TGTGCCAGCAGCTTAGGTGCCGGGGAGCTGTTTTTT
-	TRBV7-9	15	TRBJ1-6	-	CASSPTADYNSPLHF	TGTGCCAGCAGCCCCACGGCCGACTATAATTCACCCCTCCACTTT
-	TRBV27	14	TRBJ2-7	-	CASRASTASYEQYF	TGTGCCAGCAGGGCTTCGACGGCCTCCTACGAGCAGTACTTC
TRBD2	TRBV24-1	20	TRBJ2-2	-	CATSDDRTSGRAFGTGELFF	TGTGCCACCAGTGATGACCGGACTAGCGGGAGGGCCTTTGGCACCGGGGAGCTGTTTTTT
TRBD2	TRBV5-1	16	TRBJ2-3	-	CASSQGLAGRTDTQYF	TGCGCCAGCAGCCAAGGACTAGCGGGAAGAACAGATACGCAGTATTTT
-	TRBV18	15	TRBJ1-1	-	CASSPPTGGNTEAFF	TGTGCCAGCTCACCACCGACAGGAGGGAACACTGAAGCTTTCTTT
-	TRBV18	12	TRBJ2-7	-	CASSPDRYEQYF	TGTGCCAGCTCACCGGACAGATACGAGCAGTACTTC
-	TRBV7-9	16	TRBJ1-6	-	CASSYPGSSYNSPLHF	TGTGCCAGCAGCTACCCGGGGAGCTCCTATAATTCACCCCTCCACTTT
-	TRBV5-5	12	TRBJ2-1	-	CASSLAQRQQFF	TGTGCCAGCAGCTTGGCCCAGCGGCAGCAGTTCTTC
TRBD2	TRBV7-9	17	TRBJ2-5	-	CASSFYGTSGREETQYF	TGTGCCAGCAGCTTTTACGGGACTAGCGGGAGAGAAGAGACCCAGTACTTC
-	TRBV19	14	TRBJ1-1	-	CASSIIGVNTEAFF	TGTGCCAGTAGTATAATCGGGGTAAACACTGAAGCTTTCTTT
TRBD2	TRBV4-1	15	TRBJ2-7	few	CASSHRAGGRSEQYF	TGCGCCAGCAGCCATCGAGCGGGGGGCAGGTCCGAGCAGTACTTC